This paragraph covers one TCR beta chain sequence. This specimen comes from a study of blood T cell repertoires in COVID-19. Using immunoSEQ multiplex PCR, the repertoire was profiled, and TCRdb retains in-frame clones only, with some absent. The repertoire holds approximately 120,000 clones, with approximately 85% as singletons. This CDR3 spans 13 amino acids. The V gene's germline CDR1 is GTSNPN and CDR2 SVGIG (reference sequence). V lost 1 base, J lost 5 bases, and 4 bases stayed unmatched. Sequencing was carried out using peripheral blood. V gene TRBV30 combines with J gene TRBJ2-7, with 8 bases fitting TRBD2. The receptor's source is a human donor in a cohort sampled during active COVID-19. The DNA for the CDR3 is TGTGCCTGGAGTGCGGGGGGGGCTCACGAGCAGTACTTC. Translating it yields CAWSAGGAHEQYF.